This record looks at one TCR beta chain sequence and its context. No cognate antigen has been identified for it. Base-call qualities are not available, and no considerably larger clone is one nucleotide away. The entire amount of isolated RNA was reverse transcribed using the High Capacity cDNA Reverse Transcription Kit, so the sequenced TCRB transcripts were expressed ones. Deep immunoSEQ sequencing was applied to naive, central memory and regulatory T cell samples, giving an average of approximately 4 million total reads per sample. Sorted cells were lysed in RLT buffer and RNA was extracted with DNase-treated RNeasy Micro or Mini kits, depending on cell number. To prevent cross-contamination, every cell subset was processed on its own, while patient and healthy donor samples were processed together. Using the immunoSEQ multiplex PCR, TCRB sequences were amplified from cDNA into 87-bp fragments spanning the CDR3 region. Sequencing of the amplicons was done on the Illumina HiSeq platform. Turning to the authors' computational methods: PCR bias was corrected computationally using synthetic template baselines, and reads within Hamming distance 2 were collapsed, with unmergeable singletons discarded. By aligning reads against IMGT, V, D and J genes, CDR3 length, and insertions or deletions at six rearrangement sites were assigned. Within each subset, clonotype counts were normalized to sorted cell number, and only after that were true diversity and Gini coefficients computed with the tcR R package. The overlap coefficient, calculated on TCRB nucleotide sequences, was used to measure repertoire sharing. TCRdb retrieved this table from immuneACCESS and kept in-frame rearrangements only. Not all clones are present; in checked studies, unresolved V genes account for under half, and no reason is known for the remainder. The V and J calls and clone size come from that table; D and trimming were worked out from the DNA. The sample data list about 320,000 clones, and roughly 15% of these were observed just once. The top ten clones comprise roughly 7% of the sample.

This sample was taken from a study of beta chain features in type 1 diabetes listed by TCRdb under 2018. Regarding the study in general: No differences in mean age, gender distribution, total cell number or subset yield were found between patients and healthy donors. Regulatory and stem cell-like memory subsets were obtained from only 8 patients and roughly 8 healthy donors, while naive and central memory subsets were obtained from all 28 donors. Across all samples, roughly 110,000,000 sorted cells were examined, and cell number per subset correlated strongly with RNA yield. The study compared TCRB repertoires of sorted circulating CD4+ T cell subsets between recently diagnosed type 1 diabetes patients and matched healthy donors. Summary of the overall study and its limitations: At VDJ recombination sites, patients with type 1 diabetes made fewer insertions and deleted more nucleotides, a pattern implying thymic rearrangement abnormalities. A moderate but significant shortening of TCRB CDR3 length was observed in type 1 diabetes patients in all four CD4+ subsets. PCR might favor shorter templates, but patient and control samples were amplified and corrected together, so any skew would affect both groups equally. The naive, central memory and regulatory TCRB repertoires appeared to resemble one another more closely among patients than among healthy donors. Because small numbers of individuals were included in the HLA sub-analyses, any influence of HLA type on TCRB rearrangement was left unresolved. Because cDNA was sequenced instead of genomic DNA, highly expressing activated cells could be over-represented, though the groups showed no difference in activation or CD3 levels.

Each donor gave one peripheral blood draw, averaging around 120 mL, which was collected into heparinised tubes. A BD FACSAria II and a panel including CD45RO, CCR7, CD25, CD127, CD95 and CD27 were used to sort naive, central memory, regulatory and stem cell-like memory CD4+ T cells. Purity was above 98% for every sorted population. Right away, PBMCs were isolated by Lymphoprep density gradient centrifugation and were stained directly, with no culture step. Samples were stained and sorted in pairs, with one healthy donor and one patient per experiment, so that batch effects were minimized. Based on the germline V gene, the CDR1 and CDR2 sequences are LGHNA and YSLEER. The CDR3 holds 15 amino acids from the cysteine to the phenylalanine. The only DNA kept is the CDR3, 45 bases in frame from the first base. V loses 6 bases, J loses 0 bases, and the germline ends lie 12 bases apart.

The sequence came from a man aged 30-40 years in good health. Material: central memory CD4+ T cells from blood. The rearranged chain carries TRBV4-3 and TRBJ2-1; the D gene lacks a confident call. The CDR3 sequence is CASSLDQSSYNEQFF. The DNA sequence is as follows: TGCGCCAGCAGTCTTGACCAGAGCTCCTACAATGAGCAGTTCTTC.